This T cell receptor (beta chain) was obtained from a study of identical twins. Study-wide results and caveats: Reduced insertions were recorded for abundant cord blood beta clonotypes, with no such pattern in memory repertoires.

TCRdb ran MiXCR on the 5' RACE reads and lists one entry per CDR3 protein. This table has a few hundred thousand distinct CDR3 sequences, around a tenth appearing once. The CDR3 length is 20 residues. CDR1 and CDR2 from the germline V gene are MNHEY and SVGEGT. The ends lost 2 bases at V and 6 bases at J; junction bases unmatched: 20. This clonotype was seen a handful of times. Its cognate antigen is unknown. The sample was also reused in another study, on yellow fever vaccine responses in identical twins. That source adds: Twins showed a vaccine T cell response that reportedly seemed partly convergent, partly personalized.

The chain links TRBV6-2 or TRBV6-3 to TRBJ2-3; the match to TRBD2 covers 10 bases. This sequence originates from a woman under 30 in good health. The sample consisted of PBMCs. CDR3 protein: CASSYKTSGTWVETPDTQYF. CDR3 bases: TGTGCCAGCAGTTACAAAACTAGCGGGACATGGGTGGAAACACCGGATACGCAGTATTTT.